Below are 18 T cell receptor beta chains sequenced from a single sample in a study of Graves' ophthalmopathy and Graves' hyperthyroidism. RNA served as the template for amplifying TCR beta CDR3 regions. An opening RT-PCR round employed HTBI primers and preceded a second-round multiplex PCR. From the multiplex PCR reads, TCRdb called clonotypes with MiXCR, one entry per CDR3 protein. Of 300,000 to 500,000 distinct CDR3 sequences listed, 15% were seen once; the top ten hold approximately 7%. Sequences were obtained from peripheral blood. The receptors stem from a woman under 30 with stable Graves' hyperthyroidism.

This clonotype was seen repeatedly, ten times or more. For the CDR3, the DNA is TGTGCCAGCAGGCAGACAGGGTCTGAGACCCAGTACTTC. Protein: CASRQTGSETQYF. This chain connects TRBV6-2 or TRBV6-3 to TRBJ2-5; 7 positions match TRBD1. CDR1 and CDR2 (germline): MNHEY, SVGEGT. V lost 6 bases and J lost 5; bases outside the gene matches: 6. The CDR3 is made up of 13 amino acids.

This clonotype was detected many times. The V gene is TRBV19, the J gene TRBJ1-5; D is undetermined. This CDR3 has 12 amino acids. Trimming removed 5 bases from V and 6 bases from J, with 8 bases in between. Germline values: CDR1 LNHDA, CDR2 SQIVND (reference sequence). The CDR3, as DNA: TGTGCCAGTAGTTGGCAGAGTCAGCCCCAGCATTTT. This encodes CASSWQSQPQHF.

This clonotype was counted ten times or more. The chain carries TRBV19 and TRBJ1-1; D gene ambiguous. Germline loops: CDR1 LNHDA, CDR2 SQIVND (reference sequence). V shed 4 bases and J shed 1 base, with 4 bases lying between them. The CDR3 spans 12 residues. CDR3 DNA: TGTGCCAGTAGTAAGGGGAACACTGAAGCTTTCTTT. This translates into CASSKGNTEAFF.

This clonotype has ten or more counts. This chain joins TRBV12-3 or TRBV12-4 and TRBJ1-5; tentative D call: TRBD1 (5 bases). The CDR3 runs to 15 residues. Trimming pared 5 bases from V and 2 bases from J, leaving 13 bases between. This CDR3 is CASSPRGGGNQPQHF. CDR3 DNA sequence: TGTGCCAGCAGTCCCCGGGGGGGAGGCAATCAGCCCCAGCATTTT.

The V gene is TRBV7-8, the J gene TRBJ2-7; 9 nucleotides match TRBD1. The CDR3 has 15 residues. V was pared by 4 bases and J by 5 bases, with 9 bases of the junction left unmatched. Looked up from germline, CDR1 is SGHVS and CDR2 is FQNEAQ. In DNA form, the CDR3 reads TGTGCCAGCAGCTCCGGACAGGGGATATTTGACGAGCAGTACTTC. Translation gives CASSSGQGIFDEQYF.

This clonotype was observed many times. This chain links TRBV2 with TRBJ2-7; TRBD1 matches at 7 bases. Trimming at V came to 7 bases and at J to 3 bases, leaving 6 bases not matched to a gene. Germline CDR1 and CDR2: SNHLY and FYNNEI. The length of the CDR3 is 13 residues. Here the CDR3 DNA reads TGTGCCAGCACCCCGGGACAGATCTACGAGCAGTACTTC. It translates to CASTPGQIYEQYF.

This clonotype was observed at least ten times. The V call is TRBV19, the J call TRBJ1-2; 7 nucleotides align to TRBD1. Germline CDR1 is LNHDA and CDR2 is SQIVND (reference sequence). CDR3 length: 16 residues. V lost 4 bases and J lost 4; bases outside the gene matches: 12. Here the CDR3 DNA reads TGTGCCAGTAGTAAAGGCCTCGGGGAGGGGGCCTATGGCTACACCTTC. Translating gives CASSKGLGEGAYGYTF.

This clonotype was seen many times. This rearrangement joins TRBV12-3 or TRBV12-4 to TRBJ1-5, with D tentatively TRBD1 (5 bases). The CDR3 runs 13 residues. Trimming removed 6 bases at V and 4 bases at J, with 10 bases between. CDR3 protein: CASRLEGNQPQHF. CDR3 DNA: TGTGCCAGCAGGCTAGAGGGGAATCAGCCCCAGCATTTT.

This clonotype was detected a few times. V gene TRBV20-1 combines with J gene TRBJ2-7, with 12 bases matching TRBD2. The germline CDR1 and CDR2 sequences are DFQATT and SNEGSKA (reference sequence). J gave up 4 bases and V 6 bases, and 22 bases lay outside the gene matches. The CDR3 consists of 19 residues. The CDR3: CSALKPGTSGPKLIYEQYF. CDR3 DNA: TGCAGTGCCCTTAAACCCGGGACTAGCGGGCCTAAATTAATTTACGAGCAGTACTTC.

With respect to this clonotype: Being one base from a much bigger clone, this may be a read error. CDR3 nucleotide sequence: TGTGCCAGCTCACCATTGCGATCAGAGACCAAGTACTTC. This codes for CASSPLRSETKYF. This chain joins TRBV18 and TRBJ2-5; D is ambiguous. Germline assignment: CDR1 KGHSH and CDR2 LQKENI. The CDR3 spans 13 residues.

DNA of the CDR3: TGTGCCAGCTCACCGAGGTACGGGACAAAGAACACTGAAGCTTTCTTT. Translating it yields CASSPRYGTKNTEAFF. The chain combines TRBV18 with TRBJ1-1; the D gene is possibly TRBD1 (6 bases). Germline CDR1 reads KGHSH; CDR2 reads LQKENI. V shed 3 bases and J shed 1 base, with 15 bases lying between them. This CDR3 contains 16 residues. Full variable domain (remainder filled in from reference TRBV18 and TRBJ1-1): NAGVMQNPRHLVRRRGQEARLRCSPMKGHSHVYWYRQLPEEGLKFMVYLQKENIIDESGMPKERFSAEFPKEGPSILRIQQVVRGDSAAYFCASSPRYGTKNTEAFFGQGTRLTVV.

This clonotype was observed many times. In DNA form, the CDR3 reads TGTGCCAGCAGTACTCAACAGGGCGGGACTGAAGCTTTCTTT. Protein sequence: CASSTQQGGTEAFF. This chain connects TRBV12-3 or TRBV12-4 to TRBJ1-1, with D perhaps TRBD1 (6 bases). The V end was cut by 5 bases, the J end by 5 bases, with 15 bases between. The CDR3 has 14 amino acids.

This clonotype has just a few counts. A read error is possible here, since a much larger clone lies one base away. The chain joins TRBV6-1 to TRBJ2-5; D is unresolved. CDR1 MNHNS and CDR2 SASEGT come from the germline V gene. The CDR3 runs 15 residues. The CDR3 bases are TGTGCCAGCAGTGCTTTAGGAGTGGGTAGAGAGACCAAGTACTTC. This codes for CASSALGVGRETKYF.

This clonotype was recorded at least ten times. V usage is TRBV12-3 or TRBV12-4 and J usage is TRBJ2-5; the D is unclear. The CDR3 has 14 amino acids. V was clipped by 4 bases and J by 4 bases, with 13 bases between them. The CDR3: CASSSLGSAETQYF. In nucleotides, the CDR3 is TGTGCCAGCAGTTCCCTCGGGTCTGCAGAGACCCAGTACTTC.

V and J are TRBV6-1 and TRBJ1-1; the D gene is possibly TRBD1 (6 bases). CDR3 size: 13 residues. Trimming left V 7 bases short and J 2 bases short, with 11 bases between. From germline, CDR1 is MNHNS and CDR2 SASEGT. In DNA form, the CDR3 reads TGTGCCAGCAAAGGACAGACAAACACTGAAGCTTTCTTT. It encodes CASKGQTNTEAFF.

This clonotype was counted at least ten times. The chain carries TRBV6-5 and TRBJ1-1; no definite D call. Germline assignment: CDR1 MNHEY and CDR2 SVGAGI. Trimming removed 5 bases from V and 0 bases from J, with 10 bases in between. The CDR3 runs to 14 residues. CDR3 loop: CASSPSSMNTEAFF. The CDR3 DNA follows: TGTGCCAGCAGTCCCTCGTCGATGAACACTGAAGCTTTCTTT.

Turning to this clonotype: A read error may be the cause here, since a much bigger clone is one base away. CDR3 in DNA: TGCAGCGTTGACAGATCGAACACTGAAGCTTGCTTT. It yields the protein CSVDRSNTEACF. The chain joins TRBV29-1 to TRBJ1-1; D gene ambiguous. The CDR3 extends over 12 amino acids. In germline, CDR1 is SQVTM, CDR2 ANQGSEA. The full variable domain, rest sourced from reference TRBV29-1 and TRBJ1-1, is SAVISQKPSRDICQRGTSLTIQCQVDSQVTMMFWYRQQPGQSLTLIATANQGSEATYESGFVIDKFPISRPNLTFSTLTVSNMSPEDSSIYLCSVDRSNTEACFGQGTRLTVV.

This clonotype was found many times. This CDR3 reads CASTTGGGGGTGELFF. The CDR3 coding sequence is TGTGCCAGCACCACTGGGGGGGGCGGTGGGACCGGGGAGCTGTTTTTT. This chain joins TRBV12-3 or TRBV12-4 and TRBJ2-2, with D tentatively TRBD2 (7 bases). Trimming left V 7 bases short and J 5 bases short, with 20 bases between. This CDR3 has 16 residues.